These 4 T cell receptor beta chains share one sample of origin, sequenced in a study of blood T cell repertoires in COVID-19. Profiled with immunoSEQ multiplex PCR; TCRdb holds only in-frame clones, not every one. The sample includes about 100,000 clones, around 88% of them seen just once. The sequenced material came from peripheral blood. These receptors came from a human donor in a cohort sampled during active COVID-19.

The chain uses TRBV4-2 and TRBJ1-3; the D is unclear. Trimming took off 0 bases at V and 0 bases at J, with 12 bases between the two ends. Germline loops: CDR1 LGHNA, CDR2 YNFKEQ. The CDR3 covers 17 residues. The DNA of the CDR3 is TGTGCCAGCAGCCAAGAAATCGGCGGCCGCTCTGGAAACACCATATATTTT. This gives the protein CASSQEIGGRSGNTIYF.

This chain links TRBV7-9 with TRBJ2-7; D might be TRBD2 (6 bases). Per germline, CDR1 SEHNR and CDR2 FQNEAQ (reference sequence). The V end lost 5 bases, the J end lost 6 bases, and 11 bases lay between the germline ends. CDR3 length equals 12 residues. CDR3 region: CASSRTSSEQYF. The CDR3 coding sequence is TGTGCCAGCAGCCGAACTAGCTCCGAGCAGTACTTC.

The rearrangement uses TRBV5-6 and TRBJ2-1, with D unclear. Germline values: CDR1 SGHDT, CDR2 YYEEEE. This CDR3 comprises 11 residues. The germline V and J ends were trimmed by 2 bases and 8 bases, with 5 bases remaining between them. CDR3 loop: CASSFGDEQFF. In nucleotides, the CDR3 is TGTGCCAGCAGCTTCGGTGATGAGCAGTTCTTC.

CDR3 sequence: CASRSFSDTEAFF. CDR3 bases: TGTGCCAGCAGATCGTTTAGCGACACTGAAGCTTTCTTT. The chain couples TRBV28 to TRBJ1-1; no clear D gene. The CDR3 is 13 residues long. V lost 6 bases to trimming and J lost 3 bases, with 11 bases between them. Germline CDR1 reads MDHEN; CDR2 reads SYDVKM.